The entry below gives a single T cell receptor (beta chain) sequence along with its context. Its antigen is still unknown. Germline loops: CDR1 KGHSH, CDR2 LQKENI. Trimming left V 3 bases short and J 6 bases short, with 18 bases between. The length of the CDR3 is 15 residues. TCRdb reanalysed the RT-PCR reads using MiXCR and keeps one entry per CDR3 protein. Of over 150,000 distinct CDR3 sequences listed, around 11% are singletons. This sample was included in a study of response to subunit inactivated influenza vaccine. Study results and caveats: It was suggested by the authors that few new T cells are recruited by each seasonal influenza vaccination.

Material: CD8+ T cells sorted from PBMCs, obtained about 23 months after vaccination. The clonotype was recovered from a man aged 50-75 years who received an inactivated influenza vaccine. The chain has TRBV18 and TRBJ2-7; D tentatively fits TRBD1 or TRBD2 (5 bases each). The CDR3 sequence: CASSPTFGTGSEQYF. In DNA, the CDR3 is TGTGCCAGCTCACCGACTTTTGGGACGGGGTCCGAGCAGTACTTC.